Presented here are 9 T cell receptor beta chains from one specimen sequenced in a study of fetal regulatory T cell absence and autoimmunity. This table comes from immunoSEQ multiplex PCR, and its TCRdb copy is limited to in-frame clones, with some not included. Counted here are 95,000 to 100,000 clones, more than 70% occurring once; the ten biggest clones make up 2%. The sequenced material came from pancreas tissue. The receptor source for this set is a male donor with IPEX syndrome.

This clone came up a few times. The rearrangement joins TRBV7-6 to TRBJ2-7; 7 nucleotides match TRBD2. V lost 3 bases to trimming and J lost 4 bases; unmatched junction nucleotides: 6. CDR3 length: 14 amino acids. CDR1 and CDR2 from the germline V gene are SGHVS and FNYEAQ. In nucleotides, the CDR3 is TGTGCCAGCAGCTTCCCGGGAGGAGGGTACGAGCAGTACTTC. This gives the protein CASSFPGGGYEQYF.

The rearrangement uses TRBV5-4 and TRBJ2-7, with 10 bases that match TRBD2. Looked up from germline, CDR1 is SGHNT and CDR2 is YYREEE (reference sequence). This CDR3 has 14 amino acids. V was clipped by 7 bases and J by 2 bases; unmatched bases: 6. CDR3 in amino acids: CASGPSGGTYEQYF. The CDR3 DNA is TGTGCCAGCGGCCCTAGCGGGGGCACCTACGAGCAGTACTTC.

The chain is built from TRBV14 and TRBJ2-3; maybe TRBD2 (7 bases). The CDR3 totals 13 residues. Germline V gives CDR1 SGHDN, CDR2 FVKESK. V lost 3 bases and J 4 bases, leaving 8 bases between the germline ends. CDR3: CASSHGGPDTQYF. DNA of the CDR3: TGTGCCAGCAGCCACGGGGGGCCAGATACGCAGTATTTT.

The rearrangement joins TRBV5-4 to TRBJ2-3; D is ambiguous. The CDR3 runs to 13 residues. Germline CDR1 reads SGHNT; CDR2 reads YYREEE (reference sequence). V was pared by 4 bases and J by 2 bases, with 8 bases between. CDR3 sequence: CASSPGSTDTQYF. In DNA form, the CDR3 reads TGTGCCAGCAGCCCTGGATCCACAGATACGCAGTATTTT.

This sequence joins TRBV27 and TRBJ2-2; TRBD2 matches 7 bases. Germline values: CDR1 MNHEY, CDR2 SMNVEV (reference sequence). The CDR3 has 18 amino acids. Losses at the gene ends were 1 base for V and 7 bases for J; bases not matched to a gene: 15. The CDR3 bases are TGTGCCAGCAGTTTATTGTTCCGGACTAGGCTGATGGACGGGGAGCTGTTTTTT. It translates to CASSLLFRTRLMDGELFF.

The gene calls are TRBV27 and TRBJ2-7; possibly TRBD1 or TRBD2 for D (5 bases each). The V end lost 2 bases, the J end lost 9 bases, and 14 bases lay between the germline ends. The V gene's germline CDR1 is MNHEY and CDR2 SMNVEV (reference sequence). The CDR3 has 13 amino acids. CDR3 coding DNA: TGTGCCAGCAGTTTAGGGACGGTCACCGGGCAGTACTTC. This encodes CASSLGTVTGQYF.

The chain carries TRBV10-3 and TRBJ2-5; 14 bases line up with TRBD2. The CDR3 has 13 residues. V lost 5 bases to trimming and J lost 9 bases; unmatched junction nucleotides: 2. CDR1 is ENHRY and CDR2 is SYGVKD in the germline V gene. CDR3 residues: CAISWTSGRSQYF. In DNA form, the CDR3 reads TGTGCCATCAGTTGGACTAGCGGGAGGTCCCAGTACTTC.

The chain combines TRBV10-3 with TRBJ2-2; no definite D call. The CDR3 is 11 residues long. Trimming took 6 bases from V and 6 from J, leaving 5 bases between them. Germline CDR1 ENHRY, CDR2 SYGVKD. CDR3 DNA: TGTGCCATCAGGAGCGCCGGGGAGCTGTTTTTT. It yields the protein CAIRSAGELFF.

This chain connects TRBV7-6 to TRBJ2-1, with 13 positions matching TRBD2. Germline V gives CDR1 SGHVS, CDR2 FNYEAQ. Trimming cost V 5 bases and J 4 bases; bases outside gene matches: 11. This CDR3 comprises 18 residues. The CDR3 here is CASSPQTSGGAWYNEQFF. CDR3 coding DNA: TGTGCCAGCAGCCCGCAAACTAGCGGGGGGGCGTGGTACAATGAGCAGTTCTTC.